The TCR beta chain described here comes from a study of OX40 agonist ivuxolimab in advanced cancers. Overall study context: Dose-escalation patients suffered from hepatocellular carcinoma, melanoma, renal cell or head and neck cancer. Study-level points and caveats: Normalized expansion of T-cell clones was also low for some nonresponders. With doses of 0.1-3.0 mg/kg, partial responders showed among the lowest clonal expansion.

The J segment lost 8 bases and the V segment lost 5 bases, leaving 13 bases of the junction unmatched. This CDR3 is 16 amino acids long. Looked up from germline, CDR1 is SGHTA and CDR2 is FQGNSA. Concerning this clone: The target antigen is unknown.

Libraries were prepared by immunoSEQ multiplex PCR; TCRdb keeps only in-frame clonotypes and omits some of them. The data show tens of thousands of clones, approximately 84% seen once. The sequence was obtained from an adult with an advanced solid tumor such as melanoma, head and neck, liver or kidney cancer. This rearrangement joins TRBV7-2 to TRBJ2-1; 9 bases map to TRBD1. The sample here was CD4+ or CD8+ T cells sorted from blood, taken in a trial of the OX40 agonist ivuxolimab. Written as DNA, the CDR3 is TGTGCCAGCAGCGCGAGGACCGGGACAGGGAGGTATGAGCAGTTCTTC. Translating gives CASSARTGTGRYEQFF. Full variable domain (outside the CDR3, taken from reference TRBV7-2 and TRBJ2-1): GAGVSQSPSNKVTEKGKDVELRCDPISGHTALYWYRQSLGQGLEFLIYFQGNSAPDKSGLPSDRFSAERTGGSVSTLTIQRTQQEDSAVYLCASSARTGTGRYEQFFGPGTRLTVL.